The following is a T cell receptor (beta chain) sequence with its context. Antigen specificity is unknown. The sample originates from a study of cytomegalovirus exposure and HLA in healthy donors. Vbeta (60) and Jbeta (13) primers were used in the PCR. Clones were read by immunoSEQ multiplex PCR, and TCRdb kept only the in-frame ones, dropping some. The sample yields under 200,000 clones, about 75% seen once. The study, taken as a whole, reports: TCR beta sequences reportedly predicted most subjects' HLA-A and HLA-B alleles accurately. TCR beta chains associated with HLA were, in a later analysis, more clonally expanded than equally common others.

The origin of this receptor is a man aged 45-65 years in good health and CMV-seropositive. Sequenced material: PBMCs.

The CDR3 region has the DNA TGCGCCAGCAGCCAAGTCTGGCTAGCGGGGGGGTATGAGCAGTTCTTC. Protein: CASSQVWLAGGYEQFF. The chain couples TRBV4-3 to TRBJ2-1; 12 bases fit TRBD2. The CDR3 extends over 16 amino acids. Germline V gene sequence: CDR1 LGHNA, CDR2 YSLEER. V was clipped by 1 base and J by 8 bases; unmatched bases: 6.